Listed here is a single T cell receptor (beta chain). The sample belongs to a study of blood T cell repertoires in COVID-19. V was pared by 1 base and J by 6 bases, with 10 bases between. This CDR3 contains 14 residues. Germline loops: CDR1 MGHDK, CDR2 SYGVNS. Authors' analysis steps: Researchers report that nucleated cell counts were estimated from reference gene primer amplification. Measured with immunoSEQ multiplex PCR; TCRdb has only the in-frame clones, and not every one. Clonal size and the V and J genes are those of that table, whereas D and trimming came from the DNA. The sample records hundreds of thousands of clones, under 95% being singletons.

This TCR derives from a woman younger than 30 who had recovered from COVID-19. The sequenced material came from peripheral blood. The chain is built from TRBV25-1 and TRBJ2-1, with a tentative D call TRBD2 (6 bases). In nucleotides, the CDR3 is TGTGCCAGCAGTGAATCCGGAGGGGTCAATGAGCAGTTCTTC. Protein sequence: CASSESGGVNEQFF. The complete variable domain, with remaining parts taken from reference TRBV25-1 and TRBJ2-1, reads EADIYQTPRYLVIGTGKKITLECSQTMGHDKMYWYQQDPGMELHLIHYSYGVNSTEKGDLSSESTVSRIRTEHFPLTLESARPSHTSQYLCASSESGGVNEQFFGPGTRLTVL.